This T cell receptor beta chain comes out of a study of blood T cells in healthy people across ages. From germline, CDR1 is SGDLS and CDR2 YYNGEE. The CDR3 consists of 14 residues. A second PCR, run for roughly 7 to 12 cycles, used a sample-barcoded 5' primer plus a J-beta primer mix. TCRdb itself ran the 5' RACE reads through MiXCR, one entry per CDR3 protein. Of 800,000 to 900,000 distinct CDR3 sequences listed, 55% to 65% are singletons. The sequenced material came from blood. This chain joins TRBV9 and TRBJ2-5; D possibly matches TRBD1 or TRBD2 (7 bases each). TRBJ2-7 matches the DNA end more closely, so the J call is doubtful. The sequence derives from a man in his thirties or forties in good health. The CDR3 spells CASSSQGGSHEQYF. In DNA, the CDR3 is TGTGCCAGCAGCTCCCAGGGGGGGTCTCACGAGCAGTACTTC.